This TCR beta chain was captured in a study of CD8+CD57+ T cells in acquired aplastic anemia. At least ten counts were recorded for this clonotype. TCR beta VDJ combinations and CDR3 sequences were profiled from genomic DNA. TCRdb called the reads again in MiXCR, with one record for every CDR3 protein. Seen here are about 200,000 distinct CDR3 sequences, about a third observed once, and the top ten hold 0.9% to 1.2%. The specimen was sorted CD4+, CD8+, or CD8+CD57+ T cells (not recorded which) from PBMCs. The sequence came from a human donor in good health, serving as a control.

This CDR3 is CSVRTGRATEAFF. Written as DNA, the CDR3 is TGCAGCGTTCGGACAGGGCGGGCCACTGAAGCTTTCTTT. V usage is TRBV29-1 and J usage is TRBJ1-1; 8 bases line up with TRBD1. V dropped 5 bases and J dropped 4; count of bases not matched to a gene: 6. This CDR3 comprises 13 residues. CDR1 is SQVTM, CDR2 ANQGSEA, per germline. The full variable domain, completed using reference TRBV29-1 and TRBJ1-1, is SAVISQKPSRDICQRGTSLTIQCQVDSQVTMMFWYRQQPGQSLTLIATANQGSEATYESGFVIDKFPISRPNLTFSTLTVSNMSPEDSSIYLCSVRTGRATEAFFGQGTRLTVV.